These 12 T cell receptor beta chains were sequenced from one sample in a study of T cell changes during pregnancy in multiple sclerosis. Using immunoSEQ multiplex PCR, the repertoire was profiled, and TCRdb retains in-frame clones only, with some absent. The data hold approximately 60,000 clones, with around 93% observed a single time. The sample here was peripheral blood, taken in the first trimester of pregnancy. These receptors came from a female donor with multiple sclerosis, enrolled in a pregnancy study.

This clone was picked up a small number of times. This CDR3 is CASSTNLRGLKRNTEAFF. The CDR3 bases are TGTGCCAGCAGCACGAATCTCAGGGGCCTTAAACGGAACACTGAAGCTTTCTTT. The chain employs TRBV7-9 and TRBJ1-1, with a tentative D call TRBD1 (6 bases). CDR3 size: 18 residues. Germline V CDR1 and CDR2: SEHNR, FQNEAQ (reference sequence). Trimming pared 5 bases from V and 1 base from J, leaving 23 bases between.

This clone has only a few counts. For the CDR3, the DNA is TGTGCCAGCAGCTTAGGATACATGAACACTGAAGCTTTCTTT. Amino acid sequence: CASSLGYMNTEAFF. This chain joins TRBV7-2 and TRBJ1-1, with D unclear. This CDR3 is 14 amino acids long. Deletions cut 1 base from V and 0 bases from J, with 6 bases between. CDR1 is SGHTA, CDR2 FQGNSA, per germline. The complete variable domain, with remaining parts taken from reference TRBV7-2 and TRBJ1-1, reads GAGVSQSPSNKVTEKGKDVELRCDPISGHTALYWYRQSLGQGLEFLIYFQGNSAPDKSGLPSDRFSAERTGGSVSTLTIQRTQQEDSAVYLCASSLGYMNTEAFFGQGTRLTVV.

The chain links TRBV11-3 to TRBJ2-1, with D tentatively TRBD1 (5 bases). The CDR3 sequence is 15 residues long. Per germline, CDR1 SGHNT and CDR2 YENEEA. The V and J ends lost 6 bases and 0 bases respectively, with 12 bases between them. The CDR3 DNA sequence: TGTGCCAGCAGTAGGGGCGGAAGCTCCTACAATGAGCAGTTCTTC. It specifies CASSRGGSSYNEQFF. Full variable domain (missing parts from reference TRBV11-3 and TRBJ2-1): EAGVVQSPRYKIIEKKQPVAFWCNPISGHNTLYWYLQNLGQGPELLIRYENEEAVDDSQLPKDRFSAERLKGVDSTLKIQPAELGDSAVYLCASSRGGSSYNEQFFGPGTRLTVL.

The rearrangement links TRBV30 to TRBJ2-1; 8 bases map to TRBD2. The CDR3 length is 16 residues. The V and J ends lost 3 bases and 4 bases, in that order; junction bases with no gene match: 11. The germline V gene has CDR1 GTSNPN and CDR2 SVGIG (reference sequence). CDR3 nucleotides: TGTGCCTGGAGGCCGCACACTAGCGGACCATACAATGAGCAGTTCTTC. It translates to CAWRPHTSGPYNEQFF.

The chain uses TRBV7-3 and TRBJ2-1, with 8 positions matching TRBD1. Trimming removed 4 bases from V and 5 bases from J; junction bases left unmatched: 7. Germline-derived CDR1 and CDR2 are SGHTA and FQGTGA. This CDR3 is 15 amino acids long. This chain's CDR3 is CASSSTGGLNNEQFF. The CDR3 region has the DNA TGTGCCAGCAGCTCAACAGGGGGTCTCAACAATGAGCAGTTCTTC.

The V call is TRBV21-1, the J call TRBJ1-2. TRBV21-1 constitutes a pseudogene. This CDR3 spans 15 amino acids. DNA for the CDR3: TGTGCCAGCAGCAAAAACGGAGATCCTAACTATGGCTACACCTTC. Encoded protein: CASSKNGDPNYGYTF.

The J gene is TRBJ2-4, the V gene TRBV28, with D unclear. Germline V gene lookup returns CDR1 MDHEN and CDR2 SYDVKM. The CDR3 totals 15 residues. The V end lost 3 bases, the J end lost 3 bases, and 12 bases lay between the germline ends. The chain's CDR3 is CASSFVPSSKNIQYF. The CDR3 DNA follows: TGTGCCAGCAGTTTTGTTCCATCCAGCAAAAACATTCAGTACTTC.

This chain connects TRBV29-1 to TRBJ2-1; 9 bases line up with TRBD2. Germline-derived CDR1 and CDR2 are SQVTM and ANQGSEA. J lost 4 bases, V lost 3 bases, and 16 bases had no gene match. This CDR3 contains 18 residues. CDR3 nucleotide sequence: TGCAGCGTTGACACAGGGGATAGCGGGAGTGGTGCGTACAATGAGCAGTTCTTC. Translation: CSVDTGDSGSGAYNEQFF.

The CDR3 spells CASSTLAGQETQYF. DNA of the CDR3: TGTGCCAGCAGCACCCTAGCGGGTCAAGAGACCCAGTACTTC. The genes are TRBV7-2 and TRBJ2-5; 8 bases are a match to TRBD2. The V segment lost 5 bases and the J segment 2 bases; nucleotides outside the gene matches: 4. Germline lookup yields CDR1 SGHTA and CDR2 FQGNSA. CDR3 length: 14 residues.

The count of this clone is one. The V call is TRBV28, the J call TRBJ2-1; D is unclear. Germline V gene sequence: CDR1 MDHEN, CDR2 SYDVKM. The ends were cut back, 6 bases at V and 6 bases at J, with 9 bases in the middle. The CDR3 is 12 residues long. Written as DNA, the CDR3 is TGTGCCAGCAGCGGAGTCCTCAATGAGCAGTTCTTC. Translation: CASSGVLNEQFF.

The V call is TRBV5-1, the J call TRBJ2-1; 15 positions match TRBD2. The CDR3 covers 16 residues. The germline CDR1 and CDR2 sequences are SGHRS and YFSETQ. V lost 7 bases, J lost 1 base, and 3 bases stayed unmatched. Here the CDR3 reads CASGLAGGGSYNEQFF. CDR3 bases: TGCGCCAGCGGACTAGCGGGAGGGGGGTCCTACAATGAGCAGTTCTTC. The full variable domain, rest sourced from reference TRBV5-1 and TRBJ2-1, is KAGVTQTPRYLIKTRGQQVTLSCSPISGHRSVSWYQQTPGQGLQFLFEYFSETQRNKGNFPGRFSGRQFSNSRSEMNVSTLELGDSALYLCASGLAGGGSYNEQFFGPGTRLTVL.

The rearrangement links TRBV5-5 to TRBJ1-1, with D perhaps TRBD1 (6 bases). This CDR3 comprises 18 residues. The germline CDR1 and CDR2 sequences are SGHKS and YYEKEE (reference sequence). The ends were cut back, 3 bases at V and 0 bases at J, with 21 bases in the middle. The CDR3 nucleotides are TGTGCCAGCAGCTCACCATCCGGGGGGCCAACGATGAACACTGAAGCTTTCTTT. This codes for CASSSPSGGPTMNTEAFF. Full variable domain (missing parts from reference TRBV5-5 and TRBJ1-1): DAGVTQSPTHLIKTRGQQVTLRCSPISGHKSVSWYQQVLGQGPQFIFQYYEKEERGRGNFPDRFSARQFPNYSSELNVNALLLGDSALYLCASSSPSGGPTMNTEAFFGQGTRLTVV.